This TCR beta chain was found in a study of vaccination and CD4 T cells after COVID-19. At the level of the study: Overlapping spike peptides of SARS-CoV-2, HCoV-NL63, HCoV-OC43 and HCoV-229E stimulated the cells.

The Oncomine TCR Beta short-read assay was applied to DNA of cultured CD4+ T cells. TCRdb analysed the PCR reads with MiXCR anew, one entry per CDR3 protein. This table holds 8,000 or so distinct CDR3 sequences, 45% found once. Treatment here: roughly ten-day PBMC culture with coronavirus spike peptide pools or control peptides (ViraFEST assay). Unexposed donor CD4+ T cells predated the COVID-19 pandemic, collected 2011-2018. There are 15 residues in the CDR3. Losses at the gene ends were 1 base for V and 7 bases for J; bases not matched to a gene: 3. Germline loops: CDR1 SGHTA, CDR2 FQGNSA. As regards this clonotype: Its antigen is unidentified.

Sequenced sample: CD4+ T cells from blood, cultured in vitro. V is TRBV7-2 and J is TRBJ2-1; 11 positions agree with TRBD2. This TCR derives from a human donor in good health. CDR3: CASSLVSGGGNEQFF. CDR3 nucleotides: TGTGCCAGCAGCTTAGTTAGCGGGGGGGGAAATGAGCAGTTCTTC.